What follows are 13 T cell receptor beta chains derived from one specimen sequenced in a study of blood T cell repertoires in COVID-19. Data came from immunoSEQ multiplex PCR; TCRdb stores just in-frame clones and leaves some out. The repertoire consists of tens of thousands of clones, with approximately 92% occurring once and the leading ten covering less than 9.5%. The specimen was peripheral blood. The receptors come from an elderly woman with active COVID-19.

This clone came up once. The chain couples TRBV3-1 (or the pseudogene TRBV3-2) to TRBJ1-3; 8 nucleotides align to TRBD1. There are 16 residues in the CDR3. The germline V gene encodes CDR1 LGHDT and CDR2 YNNKEL (reference sequence). Trimming cost V 0 bases and J 6 bases; bases outside gene matches: 7. CDR3 loop: CASSQDAGGWLNTIYF. For the CDR3, the DNA is TGTGCCAGCAGCCAAGACGCAGGGGGCTGGTTAAACACCATATATTTT.

The chain joins TRBV3-1 (or the pseudogene TRBV3-2) to TRBJ2-7, with D perhaps TRBD2 (6 bases). CDR3 length: 14 residues. CDR1 and CDR2 from the germline V gene are LGHDT and YNNKEL (reference sequence). With 1 base removed from V and 3 bases from J, the gap between germline ends came to 10 bases. The CDR3 region is CASSQGLAFYEQYF. For the CDR3, the DNA is TGTGCCAGCAGCCAAGGCCTAGCGTTCTACGAGCAGTACTTC.

The chain carries TRBV9 and TRBJ1-1, with D possibly TRBD1 on 6 matching bases. The germline V gene has CDR1 SGDLS and CDR2 YYNGEE. V was shortened by 0 bases and J by 4 bases, with 13 bases between the two germline ends. This CDR3 is built from 15 residues. CDR3 bases: TGTGCCAGCAGCGTAGGAGAAAGGGGGTTCACTGAAGCTTTCTTT. It codes for CASSVGERGFTEAFF.

The V gene is TRBV27, the J gene TRBJ1-2; 8 bases are a match to TRBD1. J lost 8 bases, V lost 2 bases, and 4 bases had no gene match. Germline CDR1 and CDR2: MNHEY and SMNVEV (reference sequence). This CDR3 has 13 amino acids. This CDR3 reads CASSLVQGEGYTF. The CDR3 nucleotides read TGTGCCAGCAGTTTAGTACAGGGGGAGGGCTACACCTTC.

This clone was observed once. This rearrangement joins TRBV7-9 to TRBJ1-1; D may be TRBD1 (6 bases). This CDR3 comprises 13 residues. Trimming cost V 8 bases and J 5 bases, with 15 bases left between them. The germline gives CDR1 SEHNR, CDR2 FQNEAQ (reference sequence). CDR3 region: CASGSRGRTEAFF. The DNA of the CDR3 is TGTGCCAGCGGGAGCAGGGGTCGGACTGAAGCTTTCTTT.

CDR3 DNA: TGTGCCAGTAGAGCGGGGGGCGTTACTATTAATACGCAGTATTTT. It codes for CASRAGGVTINTQYF. The V and J genes are TRBV2 and TRBJ2-3, with 9 bases identical to TRBD2. The germline V gene encodes CDR1 SNHLY and CDR2 FYNNEI. Losses at the gene ends were 9 bases for V and 7 bases for J; bases not matched to a gene: 14. CDR3 length: 15 amino acids.

The genes are TRBV7-9 and TRBJ2-1; 7 nucleotides agree with TRBD2. V lost 1 base, J lost 2 bases, and 5 bases stayed unmatched. This CDR3 contains 16 residues. Germline V lookup: CDR1 SEHNR, CDR2 FQNEAQ (reference sequence). The chain's CDR3 is CASSLVGGGPYNEQFF. In nucleotides, the CDR3 is TGTGCCAGCAGCTTAGTTGGCGGGGGACCCTACAATGAGCAGTTCTTC.

This chain joins TRBV28 and TRBJ1-2; D ambiguous. V gave up 3 bases and J gave up 7 bases, with 9 bases separating them. The CDR3 sequence is 12 residues long. Looked up from germline, CDR1 is MDHEN and CDR2 is SYDVKM. For the CDR3, the DNA is TGTGCCAGCAGTTTGTCACCGGGTGGCTACACCTTC. Its translation: CASSLSPGGYTF.

In nucleotides, the CDR3 is TGTGCCAGCAGTCCCAGGGGGCAGGGCTATGGCTACACCTTC. It specifies CASSPRGQGYGYTF. The chain combines TRBV28 with TRBJ1-2, with TRBD1 matching 8 bases. The CDR3 is 14 residues long. V gave up 5 bases and J gave up 4 bases; unmatched junction bases: 6. In germline, CDR1 is MDHEN, CDR2 SYDVKM.

The genes are TRBV19 and TRBJ2-5; D not certain. Germline CDR1 is LNHDA and CDR2 is SQIVND (reference sequence). The CDR3 extends over 14 amino acids. The V gene lost 3 bases and the J gene lost 1 base, with 9 bases spanning the gap. The CDR3 loop reads CASSIVGFQETQYF. The CDR3, as DNA: TGTGCCAGTAGTATCGTTGGCTTCCAAGAGACCCAGTACTTC.

The genes are TRBV6-5 and TRBJ2-5; D is perhaps TRBD2 (6 bases). V gave up 0 bases and J gave up 4 bases, with 9 bases separating them. There are 14 residues in the CDR3. Looked up from germline, CDR1 is MNHEY and CDR2 is SVGAGI. Written as DNA, the CDR3 is TGTGCCAGCAGTTACTCAGCGGGTGGAGAGACCCAGTACTTC. Translation gives CASSYSAGGETQYF.

V usage is TRBV5-4 and J usage is TRBJ2-1, with 13 bases that match TRBD2. Trimming removed 4 bases from V and 5 bases from J; junction bases left unmatched: 3. There are 15 residues in the CDR3. Germline V gene lookup returns CDR1 SGHNT and CDR2 YYREEE (reference sequence). CDR3 in amino acids: CASSAGLAGNNEQFF. DNA for the CDR3: TGTGCCAGCAGCGCGGGACTAGCGGGGAACAATGAGCAGTTCTTC.

V and J are TRBV18 and TRBJ1-3; the match to TRBD1 covers 7 bases. The length of the CDR3 is 15 residues. Germline V CDR1 and CDR2: KGHSH, LQKENI. The J segment lost 4 bases and the V segment lost 4 bases, leaving 7 bases of the junction unmatched. The CDR3: CASSRQGLTGNTIYF. The CDR3 DNA reads TGTGCCAGCTCACGACAGGGACTTACAGGAAACACCATATATTTT.